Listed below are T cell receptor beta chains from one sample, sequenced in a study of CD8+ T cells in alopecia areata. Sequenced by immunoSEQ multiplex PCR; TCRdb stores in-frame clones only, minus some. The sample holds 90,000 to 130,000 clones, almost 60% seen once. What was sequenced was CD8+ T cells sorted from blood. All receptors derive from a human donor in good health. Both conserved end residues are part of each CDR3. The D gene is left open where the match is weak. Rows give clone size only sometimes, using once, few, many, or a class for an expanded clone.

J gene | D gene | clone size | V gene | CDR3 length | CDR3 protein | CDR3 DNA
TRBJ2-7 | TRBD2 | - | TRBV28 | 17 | CASSPSSVGGNSYEQYF | TGTGCCAGCAGTCCCTCATCGGTCGGGGGGAACTCCTACGAGCAGTACTTC
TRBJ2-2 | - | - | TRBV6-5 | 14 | CASSWRGTTGELFF | TGTGCCAGCAGTTGGAGGGGGACAACCGGGGAGCTGTTTTTT
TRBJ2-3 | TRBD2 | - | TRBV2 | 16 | CASSEFLAGGTDTQYF | TGTGCCAGCAGTGAATTCCTAGCGGGAGGCACAGATACGCAGTATTTT
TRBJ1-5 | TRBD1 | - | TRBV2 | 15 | CASSRRGLPPQPQHF | TGTGCCAGCAGCCGCAGGGGGCTTCCTCCTCAGCCCCAGCATTTT
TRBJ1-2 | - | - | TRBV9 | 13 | CASSVGAGYGYTF | TGTGCCAGCAGCGTAGGGGCAGGGTACGGCTACACCTTC
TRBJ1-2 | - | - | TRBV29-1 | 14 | CSVERQGGADGYTF | TGCAGCGTTGAAAGACAAGGGGGGGCGGATGGCTACACCTTC
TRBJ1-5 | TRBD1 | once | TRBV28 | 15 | CASTSDREPNQPQHF | TGTGCCAGCACTTCGGACAGGGAGCCCAATCAGCCCCAGCATTTT
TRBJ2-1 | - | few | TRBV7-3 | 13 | CASSSDLVDEQFF | TGTGCCAGCAGCTCGGATCTTGTGGATGAGCAGTTCTTC
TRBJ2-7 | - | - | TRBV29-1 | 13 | CSVESGEPYEQYF | TGCAGCGTTGAGTCGGGAGAGCCCTACGAGCAGTACTTC
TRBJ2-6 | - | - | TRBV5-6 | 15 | CASSPGDSGANVLTF | TGTGCCAGCAGCCCCGGGGACTCTGGGGCCAACGTCCTGACTTTC
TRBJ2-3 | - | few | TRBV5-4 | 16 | CASSPRLDPLTDTQYF | TGTGCCAGCAGCCCGAGACTAGATCCTCTCACAGATACGCAGTATTTT
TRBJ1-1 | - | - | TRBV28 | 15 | CASSLFRMANTEAFF | TGTGCCAGCAGTTTGTTTCGCATGGCGAACACTGAAGCTTTCTTT
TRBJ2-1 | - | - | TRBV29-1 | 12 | CSVETGTNEQFF | TGCAGCGTCGAGACAGGAACCAATGAGCAGTTCTTC
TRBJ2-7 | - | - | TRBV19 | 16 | CASSPPGHFPSYEQYF | TGTGCCAGTAGCCCCCCCGGACACTTCCCCTCCTACGAGCAGTACTTC
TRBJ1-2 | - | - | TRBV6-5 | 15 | CASSYSIPGNYGYTF | TGTGCCAGCAGTTACAGTATTCCGGGGAACTATGGCTACACCTTC
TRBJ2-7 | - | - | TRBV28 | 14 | CASSSWAGQDVQYF | TGTGCCAGCAGTTCATGGGCGGGACAAGACGTGCAGTACTTC
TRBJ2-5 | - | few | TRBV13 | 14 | CASSPPGNQETQYF | TGTGCCAGCAGCCCCCCAGGGAACCAAGAGACCCAGTACTTC